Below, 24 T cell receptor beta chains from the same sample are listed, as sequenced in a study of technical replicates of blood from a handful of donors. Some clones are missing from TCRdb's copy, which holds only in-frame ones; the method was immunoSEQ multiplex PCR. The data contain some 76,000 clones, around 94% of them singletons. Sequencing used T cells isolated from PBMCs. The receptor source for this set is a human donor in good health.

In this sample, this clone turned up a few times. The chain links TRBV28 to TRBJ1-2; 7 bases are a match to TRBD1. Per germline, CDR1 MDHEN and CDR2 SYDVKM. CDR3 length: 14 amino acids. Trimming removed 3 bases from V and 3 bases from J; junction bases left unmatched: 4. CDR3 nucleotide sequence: TGTGCCAGCAGTTTTTCCACAGGGGACTATGGCTACACCTTC. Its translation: CASSFSTGDYGYTF.

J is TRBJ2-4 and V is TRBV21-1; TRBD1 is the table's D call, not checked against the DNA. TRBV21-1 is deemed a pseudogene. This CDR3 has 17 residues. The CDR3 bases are TGTGCCAGCAGCAAAGAGTGGCGGACAGATGACAAAAACATTCAGTACTTC. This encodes CASSKEWRTDDKNIQYF.

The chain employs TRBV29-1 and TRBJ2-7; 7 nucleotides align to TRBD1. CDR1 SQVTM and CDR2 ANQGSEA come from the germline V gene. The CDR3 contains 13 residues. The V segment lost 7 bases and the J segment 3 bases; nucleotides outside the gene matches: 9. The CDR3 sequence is CSASTGSNYEQYF. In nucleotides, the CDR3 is TGCAGCGCCTCGACAGGGTCAAACTACGAGCAGTACTTC.

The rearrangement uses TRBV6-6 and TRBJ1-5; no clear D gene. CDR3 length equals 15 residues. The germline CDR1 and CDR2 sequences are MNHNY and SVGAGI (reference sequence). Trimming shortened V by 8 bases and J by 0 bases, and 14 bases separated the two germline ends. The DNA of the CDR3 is TGTGCCAGCCGACGGGAGCAATATAGCAATCAGCCCCAGCATTTT. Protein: CASRREQYSNQPQHF.

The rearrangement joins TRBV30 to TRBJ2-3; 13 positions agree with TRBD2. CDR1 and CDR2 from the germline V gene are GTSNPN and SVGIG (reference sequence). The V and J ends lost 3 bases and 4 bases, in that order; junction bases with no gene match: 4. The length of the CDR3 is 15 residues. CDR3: CAWSLLAGGPDTQYF. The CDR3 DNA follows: TGTGCCTGGAGCTTACTAGCGGGAGGGCCAGATACGCAGTATTTT.

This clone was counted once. The CDR3 nucleotides are TGTGCCAGCAGCTTGACAGGGCTTCAAGAGACCCAGTACTTC. It is translated as CASSLTGLQETQYF. The chain uses TRBV5-6 and TRBJ2-5, with a possible D match to TRBD1 (6 bases). CDR1 and CDR2 (germline): SGHDT, YYEEEE. There are 14 residues in the CDR3. V shed 1 base and J shed 2 bases, with 9 bases lying between them.

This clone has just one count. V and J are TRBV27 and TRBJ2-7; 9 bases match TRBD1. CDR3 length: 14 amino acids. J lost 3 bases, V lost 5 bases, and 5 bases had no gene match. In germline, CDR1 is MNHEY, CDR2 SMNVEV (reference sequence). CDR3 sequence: CASSKTGGIYEQYF. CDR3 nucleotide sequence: TGTGCCAGCAGTAAGACAGGGGGGATCTACGAGCAGTACTTC.

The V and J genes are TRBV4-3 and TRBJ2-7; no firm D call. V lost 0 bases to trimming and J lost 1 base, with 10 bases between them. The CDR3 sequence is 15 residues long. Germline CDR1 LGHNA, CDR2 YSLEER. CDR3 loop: CASSQDSSRSYEQYF. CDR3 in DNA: TGCGCCAGCAGCCAAGATTCGAGTAGATCCTACGAGCAGTACTTC.

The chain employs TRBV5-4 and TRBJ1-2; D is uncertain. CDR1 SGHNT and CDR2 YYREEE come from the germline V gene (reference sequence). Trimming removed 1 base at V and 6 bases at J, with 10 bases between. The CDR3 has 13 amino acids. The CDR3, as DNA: TGTGCCAGCAGCTTGAAACAAATTGATGGCTACACCTTC. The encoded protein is CASSLKQIDGYTF. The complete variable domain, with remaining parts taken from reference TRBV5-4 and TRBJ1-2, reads ETGVTQSPTHLIKTRGQQVTLRCSSQSGHNTVSWYQQALGQGPQFIFQYYREEENGRGNFPPRFSGLQFPNYSSELNVNALELDDSALYLCASSLKQIDGYTFGSGTRLTVV.

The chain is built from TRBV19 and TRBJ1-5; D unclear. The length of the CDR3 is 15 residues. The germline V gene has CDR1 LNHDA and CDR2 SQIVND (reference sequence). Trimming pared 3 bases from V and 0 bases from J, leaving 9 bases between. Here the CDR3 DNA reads TGTGCCAGTAGTATTGGAGATTTTAGCAATCAGCCCCAGCATTTT. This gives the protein CASSIGDFSNQPQHF. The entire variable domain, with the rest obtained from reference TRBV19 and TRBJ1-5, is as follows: DGGITQSPKYLFRKEGQNVTLSCEQNLNHDAMYWYRQDPGQGLRLIYYSQIVNDFQKGDIAEGYSVSREKKESFPLTVTSAQKNPTAFYLCASSIGDFSNQPQHFGDGTRLSIL.

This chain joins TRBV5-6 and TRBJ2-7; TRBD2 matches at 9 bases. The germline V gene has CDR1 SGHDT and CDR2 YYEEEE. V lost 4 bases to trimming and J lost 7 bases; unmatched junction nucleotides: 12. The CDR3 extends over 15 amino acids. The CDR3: CASSHWRGGVWEQYF. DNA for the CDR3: TGTGCCAGCAGCCACTGGCGGGGGGGAGTTTGGGAGCAGTACTTC.

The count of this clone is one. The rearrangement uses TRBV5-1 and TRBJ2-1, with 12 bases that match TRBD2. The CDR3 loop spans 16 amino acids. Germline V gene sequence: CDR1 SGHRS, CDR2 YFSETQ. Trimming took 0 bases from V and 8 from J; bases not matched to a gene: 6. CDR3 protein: CASSLELAGGTHEQFF. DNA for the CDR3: TGCGCCAGCAGCTTGGAGCTAGCGGGAGGGACTCATGAGCAGTTCTTC. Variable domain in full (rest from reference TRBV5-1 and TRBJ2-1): KAGVTQTPRYLIKTRGQQVTLSCSPISGHRSVSWYQQTPGQGLQFLFEYFSETQRNKGNFPGRFSGRQFSNSRSEMNVSTLELGDSALYLCASSLELAGGTHEQFFGPGTRLTVL.

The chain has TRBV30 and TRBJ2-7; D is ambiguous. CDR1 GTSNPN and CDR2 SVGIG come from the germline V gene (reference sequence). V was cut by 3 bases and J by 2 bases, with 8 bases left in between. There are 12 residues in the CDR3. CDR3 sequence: CAWRPGPYEQYF. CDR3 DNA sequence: TGTGCCTGGAGGCCGGGTCCCTACGAGCAGTACTTC. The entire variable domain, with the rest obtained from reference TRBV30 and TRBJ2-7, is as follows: SQTIHQWPATLVQPVGSPLSLECTVEGTSNPNLYWYRQAAGRGLQLLFYSVGIGQISSEVPQNLSASRPQDRQFILSSKKLLLSDSGFYLCAWRPGPYEQYFGPGTRLTVT.

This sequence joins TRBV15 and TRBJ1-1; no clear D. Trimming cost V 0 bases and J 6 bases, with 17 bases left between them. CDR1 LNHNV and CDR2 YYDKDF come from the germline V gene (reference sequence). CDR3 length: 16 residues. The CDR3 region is CATSRESEGFIPEAFF. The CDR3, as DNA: TGTGCCACCAGCAGAGAATCTGAGGGTTTTATTCCTGAAGCTTTCTTT.

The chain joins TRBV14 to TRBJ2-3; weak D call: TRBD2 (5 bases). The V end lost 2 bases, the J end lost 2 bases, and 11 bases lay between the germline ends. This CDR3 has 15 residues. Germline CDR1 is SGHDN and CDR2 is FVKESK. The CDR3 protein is CASSQLLGLTDTQYF. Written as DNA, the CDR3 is TGTGCCAGCAGCCAACTACTAGGCCTCACAGATACGCAGTATTTT.

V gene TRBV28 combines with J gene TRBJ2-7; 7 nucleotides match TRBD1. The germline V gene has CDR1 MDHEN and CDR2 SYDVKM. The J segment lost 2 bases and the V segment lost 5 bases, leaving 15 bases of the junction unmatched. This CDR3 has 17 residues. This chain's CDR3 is CASSTTLRARGTYEQYF. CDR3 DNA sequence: TGTGCCAGCAGTACTACCCTCCGTGCCAGGGGGACCTACGAGCAGTACTTC.

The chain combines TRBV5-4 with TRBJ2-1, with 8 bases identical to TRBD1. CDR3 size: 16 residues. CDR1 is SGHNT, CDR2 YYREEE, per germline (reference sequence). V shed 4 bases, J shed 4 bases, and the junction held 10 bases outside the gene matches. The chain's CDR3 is CASSHPRTGRYNEQFF. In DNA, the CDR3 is TGTGCCAGCAGCCACCCCCGGACAGGGAGGTACAATGAGCAGTTCTTC. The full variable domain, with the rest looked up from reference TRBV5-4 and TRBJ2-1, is ETGVTQSPTHLIKTRGQQVTLRCSSQSGHNTVSWYQQALGQGPQFIFQYYREEENGRGNFPPRFSGLQFPNYSSELNVNALELDDSALYLCASSHPRTGRYNEQFFGPGTRLTVL.

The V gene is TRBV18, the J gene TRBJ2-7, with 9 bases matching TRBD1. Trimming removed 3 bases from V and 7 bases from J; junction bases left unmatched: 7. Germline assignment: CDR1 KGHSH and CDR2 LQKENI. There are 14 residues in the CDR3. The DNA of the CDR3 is TGTGCCAGCTCACCCCGGGACAGGGCAGGAGAGCAGTACTTC. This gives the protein CASSPRDRAGEQYF.

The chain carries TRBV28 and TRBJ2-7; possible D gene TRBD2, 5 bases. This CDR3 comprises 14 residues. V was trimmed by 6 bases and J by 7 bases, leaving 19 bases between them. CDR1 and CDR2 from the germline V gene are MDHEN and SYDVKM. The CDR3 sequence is CASRTPTRVGEQYF. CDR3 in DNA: TGTGCCAGCAGGACTCCTACTAGAGTGGGAGAGCAGTACTTC.

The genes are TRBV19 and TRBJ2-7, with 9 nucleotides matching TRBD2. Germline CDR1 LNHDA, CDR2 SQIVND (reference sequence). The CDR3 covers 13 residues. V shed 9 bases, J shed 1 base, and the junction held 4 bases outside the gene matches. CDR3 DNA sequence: TGTGCCAGCTCGCGGGAGGGATCCTACGAGCAGTACTTC. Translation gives CASSREGSYEQYF.

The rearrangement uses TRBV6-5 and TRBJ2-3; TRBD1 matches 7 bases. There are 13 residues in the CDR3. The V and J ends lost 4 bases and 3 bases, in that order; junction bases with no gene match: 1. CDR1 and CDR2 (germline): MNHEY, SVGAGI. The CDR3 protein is CASSLQGTDTQYF. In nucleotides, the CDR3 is TGTGCCAGCAGTTTACAGGGGACAGATACGCAGTATTTT.

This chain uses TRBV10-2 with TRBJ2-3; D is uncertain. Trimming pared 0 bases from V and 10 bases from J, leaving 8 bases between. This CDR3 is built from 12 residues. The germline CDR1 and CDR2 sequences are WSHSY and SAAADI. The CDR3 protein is CASSESRVPQYF. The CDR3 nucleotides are TGCGCCAGCAGTGAGTCTAGAGTACCGCAGTATTTT.

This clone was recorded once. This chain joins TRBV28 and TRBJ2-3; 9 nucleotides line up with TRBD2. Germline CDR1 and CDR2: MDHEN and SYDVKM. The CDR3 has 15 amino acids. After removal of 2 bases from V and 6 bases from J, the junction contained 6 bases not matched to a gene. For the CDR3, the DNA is TGTGCCAGCAGTTTAGGTGCGGGAGGGGGGGATACGCAGTATTTT. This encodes CASSLGAGGGDTQYF. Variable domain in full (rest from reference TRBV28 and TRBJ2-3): DVKVTQSSRYLVKRTGEKVFLECVQDMDHENMFWYRQDPGLGLRLIYFSYDVKMKEKGDIPEGYSVSREKKERFSLILESASTNQTSMYLCASSLGAGGGDTQYFGPGTRLTVL.

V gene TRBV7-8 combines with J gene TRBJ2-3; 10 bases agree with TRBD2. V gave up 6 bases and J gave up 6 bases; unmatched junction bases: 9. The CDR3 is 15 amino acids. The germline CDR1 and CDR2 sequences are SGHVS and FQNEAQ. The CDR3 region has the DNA TGTGCCAGCAGAAATTTGCTAGCGGGAGTTGATACGCAGTATTTT. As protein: CASRNLLAGVDTQYF. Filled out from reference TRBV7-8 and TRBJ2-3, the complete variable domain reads GAGVSQSPRYKVAKRGQDVALRCDPISGHVSLFWYQQALGQGPEFLTYFQNEAQLDKSGLPSDRFFAERPEGSVSTLKIQRTQQEDSAVYLCASRNLLAGVDTQYFGPGTRLTVL.